This TCR beta chain stems from a study of T cell clonality in common variable immunodeficiency. Study-wide results and limits: Repertoire-complication correlations in CVID were limited by patient heterogeneity.

This clone was observed many times. Its antigen is as yet unknown. The read gets to within 3 residues of the CDR3 end, and the germline J gene fills in the rest. This CDR3 spans 18 amino acids. Unmatched junction bases numbered 9, after V lost 0 bases and J lost 4 bases. CDR1 SGHRS and CDR2 YFSETQ come from the germline V gene. Repertoires were generated with immunoSEQ multiplex PCR, while TCRdb's copy carries only in-frame clones and drops some. The sample was found to contain 40,000 to 60,000 clones, and every one recurs. The chain has TRBV5-1 and TRBJ2-3, with 12 bases matching TRBD2. The source of this sequence is a person aged 18 to 70 in good health. The sequenced sample consisted of peripheral blood mononuclear cells. CDR3 loop: CASSLGLAGVGAADTQYF. The DNA read from the CDR3 is TGCGCCAGCAGCTTGGGACTAGCGGGAGTGGGAGCAGCAGATACG.